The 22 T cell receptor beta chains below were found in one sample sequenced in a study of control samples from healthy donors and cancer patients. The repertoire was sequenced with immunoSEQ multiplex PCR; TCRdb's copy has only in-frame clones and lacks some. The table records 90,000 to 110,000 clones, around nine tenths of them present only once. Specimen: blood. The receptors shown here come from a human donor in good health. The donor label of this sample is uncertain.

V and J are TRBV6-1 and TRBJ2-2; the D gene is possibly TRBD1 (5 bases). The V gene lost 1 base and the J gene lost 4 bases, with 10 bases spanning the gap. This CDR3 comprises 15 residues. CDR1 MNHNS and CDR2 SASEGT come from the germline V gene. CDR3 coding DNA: TGTGCCAGCAGTGAAGTGCAGGGTATCACCGGGGAGCTGTTTTTT. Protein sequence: CASSEVQGITGELFF.

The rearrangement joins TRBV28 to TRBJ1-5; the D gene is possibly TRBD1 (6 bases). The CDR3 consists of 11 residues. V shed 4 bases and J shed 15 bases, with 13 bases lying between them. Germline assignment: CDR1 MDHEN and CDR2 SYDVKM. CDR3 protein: CASSSQGIWHF. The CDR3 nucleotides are TGTGCCAGCAGTTCACAGGGTATTTGGCATTTT.

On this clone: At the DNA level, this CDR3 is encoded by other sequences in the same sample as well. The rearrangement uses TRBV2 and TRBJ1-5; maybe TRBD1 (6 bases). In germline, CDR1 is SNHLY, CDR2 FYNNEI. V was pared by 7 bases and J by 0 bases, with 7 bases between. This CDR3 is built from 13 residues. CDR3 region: CASKGDSNQPQHF. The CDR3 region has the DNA TGTGCCAGCAAGGGGGATAGCAATCAGCCCCAGCATTTT.

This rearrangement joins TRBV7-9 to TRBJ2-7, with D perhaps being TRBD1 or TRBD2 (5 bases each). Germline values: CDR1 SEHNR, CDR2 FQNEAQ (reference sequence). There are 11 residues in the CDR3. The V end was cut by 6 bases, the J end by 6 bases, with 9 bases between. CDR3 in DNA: TGTGCCAGCAGTTTGGGGGTCGAGCAGTACTTC. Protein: CASSLGVEQYF.

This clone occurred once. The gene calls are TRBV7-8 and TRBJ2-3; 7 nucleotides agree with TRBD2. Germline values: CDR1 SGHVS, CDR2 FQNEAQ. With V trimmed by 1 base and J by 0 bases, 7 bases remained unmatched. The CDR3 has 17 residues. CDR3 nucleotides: TGTGCCAGCAGCTTAGTAAGGCGGGGGTATAGCACAGATACGCAGTATTTT. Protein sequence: CASSLVRRGYSTDTQYF.

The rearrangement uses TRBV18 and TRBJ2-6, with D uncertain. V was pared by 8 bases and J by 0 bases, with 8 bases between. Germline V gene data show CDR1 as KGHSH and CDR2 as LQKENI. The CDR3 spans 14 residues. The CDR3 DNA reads TGTGCCAGCCTTCAGACCTCTGGGGCCAACGTCCTGACTTTC. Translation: CASLQTSGANVLTF. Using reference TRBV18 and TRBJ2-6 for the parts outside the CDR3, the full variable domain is NAGVMQNPRHLVRRRGQEARLRCSPMKGHSHVYWYRQLPEEGLKFMVYLQKENIIDESGMPKERFSAEFPKEGPSILRIQQVVRGDSAAYFCASLQTSGANVLTFGAGSRLTVL.

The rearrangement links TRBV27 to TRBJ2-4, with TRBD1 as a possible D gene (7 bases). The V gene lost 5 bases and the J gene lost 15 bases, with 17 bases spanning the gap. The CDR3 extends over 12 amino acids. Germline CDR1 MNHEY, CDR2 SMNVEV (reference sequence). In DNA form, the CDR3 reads TGTGCCAGCAGTCCCAGGGGGGTTTTTCTGTACTTC. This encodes CASSPRGVFLYF.

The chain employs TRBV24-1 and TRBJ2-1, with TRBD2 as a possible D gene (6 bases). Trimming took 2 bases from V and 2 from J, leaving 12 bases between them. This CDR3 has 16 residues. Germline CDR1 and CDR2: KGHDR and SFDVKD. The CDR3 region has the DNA TGTGCCACCAGTGATTCCAGAGGAGGGGCCTACAATGAGCAGTTCTTC. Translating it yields CATSDSRGGAYNEQFF.

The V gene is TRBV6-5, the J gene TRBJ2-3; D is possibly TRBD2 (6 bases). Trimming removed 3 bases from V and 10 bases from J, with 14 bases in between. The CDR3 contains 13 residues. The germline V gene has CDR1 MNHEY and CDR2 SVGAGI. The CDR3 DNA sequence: TGTGCCAGCAGTTATTCGGAGGGGAGTTCGCAGTATTTT. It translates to CASSYSEGSSQYF.

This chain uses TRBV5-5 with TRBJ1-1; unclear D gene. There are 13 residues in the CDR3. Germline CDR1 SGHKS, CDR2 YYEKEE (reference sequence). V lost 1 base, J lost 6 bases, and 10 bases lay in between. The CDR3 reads CASSLLTAAEAFF. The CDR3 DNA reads TGTGCCAGCAGCTTGCTTACAGCGGCTGAAGCTTTCTTT.

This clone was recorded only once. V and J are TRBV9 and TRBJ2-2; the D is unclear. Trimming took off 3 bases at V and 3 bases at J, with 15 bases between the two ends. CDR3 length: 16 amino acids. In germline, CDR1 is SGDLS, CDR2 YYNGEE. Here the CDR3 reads CASSGGIGFDTGELFF. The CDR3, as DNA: TGTGCCAGCAGCGGCGGTATAGGGTTCGACACCGGGGAGCTGTTTTTT.

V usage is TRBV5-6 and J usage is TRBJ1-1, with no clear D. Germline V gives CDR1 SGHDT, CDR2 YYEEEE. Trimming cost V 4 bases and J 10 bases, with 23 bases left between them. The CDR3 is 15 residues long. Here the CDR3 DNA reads TGTGCCAGCAGCCACGGAGGAGATCAACGGAAAGTAGCTTTCTTT. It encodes CASSHGGDQRKVAFF. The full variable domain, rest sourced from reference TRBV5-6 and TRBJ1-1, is DAGVTQSPTHLIKTRGQQVTLRCSPKSGHDTVSWYQQALGQGPQFIFQYYEEEERQRGNFPDRFSGHQFPNYSSELNVNALLLGDSALYLCASSHGGDQRKVAFFGQGTRLTVV.

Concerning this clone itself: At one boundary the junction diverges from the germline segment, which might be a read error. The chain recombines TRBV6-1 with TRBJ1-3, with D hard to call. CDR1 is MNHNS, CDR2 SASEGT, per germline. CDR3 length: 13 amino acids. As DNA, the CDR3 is TGTACCAGCAGTGAAGCTAGCGGAAACACCATATATTTT. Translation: CTSSEASGNTIYF.

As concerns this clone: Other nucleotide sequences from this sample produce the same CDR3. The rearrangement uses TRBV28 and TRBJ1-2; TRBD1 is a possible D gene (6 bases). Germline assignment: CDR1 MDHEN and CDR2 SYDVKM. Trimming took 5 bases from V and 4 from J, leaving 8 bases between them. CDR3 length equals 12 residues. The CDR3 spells CASSQGGYGYTF. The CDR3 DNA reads TGTGCCAGCAGTCAAGGGGGCTATGGCTACACCTTC.

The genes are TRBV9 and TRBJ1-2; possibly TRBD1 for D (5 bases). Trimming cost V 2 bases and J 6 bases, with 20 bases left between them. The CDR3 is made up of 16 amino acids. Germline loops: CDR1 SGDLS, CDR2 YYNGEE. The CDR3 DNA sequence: TGTGCCAGCAGCGTTGACAGCCTGGGCGTCGGGGATGGCTACACCTTC. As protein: CASSVDSLGVGDGYTF.

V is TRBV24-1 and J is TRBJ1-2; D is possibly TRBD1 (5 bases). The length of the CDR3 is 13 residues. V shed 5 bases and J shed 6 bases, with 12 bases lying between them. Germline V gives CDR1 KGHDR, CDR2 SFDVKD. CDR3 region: CATSGLTGDGYTF. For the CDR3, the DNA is TGTGCCACCAGTGGACTTACAGGAGATGGCTACACCTTC.

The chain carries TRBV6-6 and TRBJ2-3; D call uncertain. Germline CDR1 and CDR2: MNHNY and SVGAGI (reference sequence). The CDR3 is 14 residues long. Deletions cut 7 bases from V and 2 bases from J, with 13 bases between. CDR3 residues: CASIDGPLTDTQYF. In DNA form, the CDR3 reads TGTGCCAGCATAGATGGACCGCTCACAGATACGCAGTATTTT.

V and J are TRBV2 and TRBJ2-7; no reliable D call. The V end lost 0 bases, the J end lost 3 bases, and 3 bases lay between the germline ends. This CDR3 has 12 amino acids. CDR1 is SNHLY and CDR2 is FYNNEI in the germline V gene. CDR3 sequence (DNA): TGTGCCAGCAGTGAAGCGGGCTACGAGCAGTACTTC. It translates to CASSEAGYEQYF.

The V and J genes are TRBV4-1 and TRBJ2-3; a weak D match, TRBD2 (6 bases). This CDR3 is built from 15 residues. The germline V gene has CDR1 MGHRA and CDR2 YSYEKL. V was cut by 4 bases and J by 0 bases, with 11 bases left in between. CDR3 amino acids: CASSPRRGSTDTQYF. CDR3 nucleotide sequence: TGCGCCAGCAGCCCTAGGCGGGGTAGCACAGATACGCAGTATTTT.

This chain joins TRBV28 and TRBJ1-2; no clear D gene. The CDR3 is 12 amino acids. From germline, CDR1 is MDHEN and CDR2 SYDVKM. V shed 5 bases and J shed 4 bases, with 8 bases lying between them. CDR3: CASSMGSYGYTF. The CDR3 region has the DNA TGTGCCAGCAGTATGGGCAGCTATGGCTACACCTTC.

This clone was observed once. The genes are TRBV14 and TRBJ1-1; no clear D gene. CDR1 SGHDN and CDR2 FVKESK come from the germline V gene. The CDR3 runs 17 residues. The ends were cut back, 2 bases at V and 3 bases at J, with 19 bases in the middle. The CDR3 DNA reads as TGTGCCAGCAGCCAAATGGGGTATTCGGGTGATGACACTGAAGCTTTCTTT. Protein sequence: CASSQMGYSGDDTEAFF.

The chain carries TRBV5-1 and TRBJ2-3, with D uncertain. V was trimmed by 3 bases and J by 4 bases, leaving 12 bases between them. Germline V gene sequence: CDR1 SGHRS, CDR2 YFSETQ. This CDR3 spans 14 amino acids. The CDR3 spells CASSSSPLPDTQYF. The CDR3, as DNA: TGCGCCAGCAGCTCTTCCCCTCTGCCAGATACGCAGTATTTT.